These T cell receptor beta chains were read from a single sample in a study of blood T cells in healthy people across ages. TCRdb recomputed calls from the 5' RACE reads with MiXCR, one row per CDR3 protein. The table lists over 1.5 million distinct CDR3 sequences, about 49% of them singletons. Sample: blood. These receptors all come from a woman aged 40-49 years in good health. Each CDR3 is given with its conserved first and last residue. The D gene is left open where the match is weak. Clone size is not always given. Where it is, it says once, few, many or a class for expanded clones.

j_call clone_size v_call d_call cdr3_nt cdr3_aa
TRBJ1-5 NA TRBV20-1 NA TGCAGTGCGAGGGGCGTGACTTCAAGTTATAGCAATCAGCCCCAGCATTTT CSARGVTSSYSNQPQHF
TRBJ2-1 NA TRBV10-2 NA TGCGCCAGCAGTGAGGACGGGTTATACAATGAGCAGTTCTTC CASSEDGLYNEQFF
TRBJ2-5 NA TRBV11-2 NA TGTGCCAGCAGCTTAGAAATGGGGCTGGGGGAGACCCAGTACTTC CASSLEMGLGETQYF
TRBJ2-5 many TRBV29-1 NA TGCAGCGTTTCAGAGGCCAGGGGCATGAGAGAGACCCAGTACTTC CSVSEARGMRETQYF
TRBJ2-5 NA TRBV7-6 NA TGTGCCAGCAGCTTAATCCGGGTCCAGGAGACCCAGTACTTC CASSLIRVQETQYF
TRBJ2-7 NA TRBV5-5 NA TGTGCCAGCAGCTTGGGACAGGTCGGCGAGCAGTACTTC CASSLGQVGEQYF
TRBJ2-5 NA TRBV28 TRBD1 TGTGCCAGCAGGACCACGGACAGGGGGTCAGGGCAAGAGACCCAGTACTTC CASRTTDRGSGQETQYF
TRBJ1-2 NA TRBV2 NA TGTGCCAGCAACGCGGGCGGCTACACCTTC CASNAGGYTF
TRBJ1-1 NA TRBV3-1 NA TGTGCCAGCAGCCAAAGTACAGGTAGCACTGAAGCTTTCTTT CASSQSTGSTEAFF
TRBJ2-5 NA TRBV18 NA TGTGCCAGCTCACCACCGACCATCCGGGAGACCCAGTACTTC CASSPPTIRETQYF
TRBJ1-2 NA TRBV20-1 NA TGCAGTGCATCGAGACCGGGGCCTCGGGGCTATGGCTACACCTTC CSASRPGPRGYGYTF
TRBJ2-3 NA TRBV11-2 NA TGTGCCAGCAGCAAACGATCAACAACGGGCACAGATACGCAGTATTTT CASSKRSTTGTDTQYF